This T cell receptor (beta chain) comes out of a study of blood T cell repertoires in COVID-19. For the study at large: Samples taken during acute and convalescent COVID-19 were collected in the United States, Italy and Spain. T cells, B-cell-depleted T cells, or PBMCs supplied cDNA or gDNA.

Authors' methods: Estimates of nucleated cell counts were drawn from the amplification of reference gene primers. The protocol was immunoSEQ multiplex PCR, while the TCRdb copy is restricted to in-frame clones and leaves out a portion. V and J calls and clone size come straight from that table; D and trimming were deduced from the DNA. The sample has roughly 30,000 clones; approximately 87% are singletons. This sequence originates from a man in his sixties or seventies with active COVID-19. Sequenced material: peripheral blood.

The CDR3, as DNA: TGTGCCATCAGTGAGTCGAGTCCAGGAAGCACCGGGGAGCTGTTTTTT. This translates into CAISESSPGSTGELFF. The chain joins TRBV10-3 to TRBJ2-2; no firm D call. The CDR3 has 16 amino acids. CDR1 and CDR2 (germline): ENHRY, SYGVKD. V was shortened by 0 bases and J by 4 bases, with 12 bases between the two germline ends.